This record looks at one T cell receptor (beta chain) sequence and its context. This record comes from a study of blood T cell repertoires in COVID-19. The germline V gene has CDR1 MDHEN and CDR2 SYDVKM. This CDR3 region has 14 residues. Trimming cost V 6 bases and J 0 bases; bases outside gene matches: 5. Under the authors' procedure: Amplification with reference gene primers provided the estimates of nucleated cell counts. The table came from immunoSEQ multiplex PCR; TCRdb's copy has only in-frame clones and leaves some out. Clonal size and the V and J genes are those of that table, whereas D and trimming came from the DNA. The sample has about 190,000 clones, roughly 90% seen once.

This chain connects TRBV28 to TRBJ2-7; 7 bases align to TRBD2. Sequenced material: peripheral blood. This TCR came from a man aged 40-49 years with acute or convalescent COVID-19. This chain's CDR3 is CASRPSGGSYEQYF. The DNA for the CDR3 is TGTGCCAGCAGGCCTAGCGGAGGCTCCTACGAGCAGTACTTC.